A single sample is the source of the 30 T cell receptor beta chains below, sequenced in a study of shared clonotypes between healthy human individuals. TCRdb keeps only in-frame clones here, not all; method: immunoSEQ multiplex PCR. This table holds 950,000 to 1,300,000 clones, 65% to 75% found once. The sample comprised memory CD4+ T cells sorted from blood. Sample subset: CD45RA-negative fraction. The receptors derive from a man in his late teens or twenties in good health.

In regard to this clone: A junction end diverges from the germline sequence, so it may reflect a read error. V is TRBV7-7 and J is TRBJ2-5; D unclear. Germline V CDR1 and CDR2: SSHAT, FNYEAQ (reference sequence). The CDR3 runs 14 residues. The CDR3 sequence is CASSFNGSPETQYF. CDR3 nucleotide sequence: TGTGCTAGCAGCTTTAACGGCAGCCCAGAGACCCAGTACTTC.

This clone was detected a few times. The V call is TRBV6-1, the J call TRBJ2-2, with a possible D match to TRBD2 (6 bases). The CDR3 consists of 12 residues. The germline V gene has CDR1 MNHNS and CDR2 SASEGT. V was cut by 5 bases and J by 7 bases, with 8 bases left in between. This chain's CDR3 is CASSWEVGELFF. CDR3 bases: TGTGCCAGCAGTTGGGAGGTCGGGGAGCTGTTTTTT.

This sequence joins TRBV10-2 and TRBJ2-2, with D perhaps matching TRBD1 or TRBD2 (5 bases each). The CDR3 is 14 amino acids. V was pared by 8 bases and J by 1 base, with 11 bases between. Looked up from germline, CDR1 is WSHSY and CDR2 is SAAADI. The CDR3 protein is CASGARGNTGELFF. The CDR3 nucleotides read TGCGCCAGCGGGGCGAGGGGGAACACCGGGGAGCTGTTTTTT.

The chain employs TRBV6-6 and TRBJ1-1; 8 positions agree with TRBD1. V gave up 2 bases and J gave up 6 bases; unmatched junction bases: 11. Germline V gene lookup returns CDR1 MNHNY and CDR2 SVGAGI (reference sequence). The CDR3 consists of 16 residues. The CDR3 protein is CASSYVQGARFPEAFF. CDR3 DNA sequence: TGTGCCAGCAGTTACGTGCAGGGGGCGCGGTTTCCTGAAGCTTTCTTT.

The chain employs TRBV2 and TRBJ1-4; 7 bases align to TRBD1. The CDR3 runs to 16 residues. Trimming removed 6 bases from V and 3 bases from J; junction bases left unmatched: 10. CDR1 is SNHLY, CDR2 FYNNEI, per germline. The CDR3 DNA reads TGTGCCAGCAGGAAGGGGCTGGGACAGTCTAATGAAAAACTGTTTTTT. Amino acids: CASRKGLGQSNEKLFF.

This clone was seen a single time. The V and J genes are TRBV19 and TRBJ2-1; a possible D gene is TRBD1 (6 bases). The CDR3 runs 14 residues. Per the germline V gene, CDR1 is LNHDA and CDR2 is SQIVND (reference sequence). V was clipped by 6 bases and J by 8 bases, with 17 bases between them. The CDR3, as DNA: TGTGCCAGTAGCCGAGGACAGAATAGGGATGAGCAGTTCTTC. It specifies CASSRGQNRDEQFF. Looking up the rest from reference TRBV19 and TRBJ2-1 gives the full variable domain: DGGITQSPKYLFRKEGQNVTLSCEQNLNHDAMYWYRQDPGQGLRLIYYSQIVNDFQKGDIAEGYSVSREKKESFPLTVTSAQKNPTAFYLCASSRGQNRDEQFFGPGTRLTVL.

The V gene is TRBV18, the J gene TRBJ1-5; 9 bases map to TRBD1. With V trimmed by 2 bases and J by 2 bases, 10 bases remained unmatched. Germline V gene sequence: CDR1 KGHSH, CDR2 LQKENI. This CDR3 has 18 amino acids. This CDR3 is CASSPLGTGSFGNQPQHF. For the CDR3, the DNA is TGTGCCAGCTCACCATTGGGGACAGGGAGTTTCGGCAATCAGCCCCAGCATTTT.

The rearrangement links TRBV10-2 to TRBJ2-7; D uncertain. The CDR3 runs to 15 residues. The V and J ends lost 8 bases and 6 bases respectively, with 23 bases between them. The germline CDR1 and CDR2 sequences are WSHSY and SAAADI. The DNA for the CDR3 is TGCGCCAGCTCCCCCTTCAGTAGCTCTGCGTTCGAGCAGTACTTC. This gives the protein CASSPFSSSAFEQYF.

This clone appeared a few times. CDR3 sequence reads: CARSPDSIYEQYF. The CDR3, as DNA: TGTGCCAGAAGCCCTGACTCGATCTACGAGCAGTACTTC. The chain uses TRBV5-3 and TRBJ2-7; no reliable D call. TRBV5-3 is an open reading frame whose function is uncertain. V gave up 4 bases and J gave up 3 bases, with 11 bases separating them. The CDR3 extends over 13 amino acids.

This rearrangement joins TRBV6-1 to TRBJ1-2; perhaps TRBD1 as D (5 bases). The CDR3 contains 15 residues. V lost 4 bases, J lost 3 bases, and 15 bases lay in between. The germline V gene encodes CDR1 MNHNS and CDR2 SASEGT. As DNA, the CDR3 is TGTGCCAGCAGTGGGACTGTCGGGGGACACTATGGCTACACCTTC. Translated, it gives CASSGTVGGHYGYTF.

The rearrangement links TRBV9 to TRBJ2-1; possible D gene TRBD2, 5 bases. This CDR3 comprises 16 residues. Per the germline V gene, CDR1 is SGDLS and CDR2 is YYNGEE. V lost 1 base, J lost 1 base, and 12 bases lay in between. Written as DNA, the CDR3 is TGTGCCAGCAGCGTAACCGAGCGGTCATCCTACAATGAGCAGTTCTTC. It yields the protein CASSVTERSSYNEQFF.

This clone was seen more than once but under ten times. The V call is TRBV18, the J call TRBJ2-2, with 9 nucleotides matching TRBD1. Germline V gene lookup returns CDR1 KGHSH and CDR2 LQKENI. Germline trimming cut 2 bases from V and 7 bases from J; bases unmatched to any gene: 20. This CDR3 spans 20 amino acids. This CDR3 is CASSPAGRTGVQRDGGELFF. The CDR3 DNA follows: TGTGCCAGCTCACCAGCAGGACGGACAGGGGTTCAGCGGGATGGCGGGGAGCTGTTTTTT.

The chain recombines TRBV6-4 with TRBJ2-2; D is unresolved. The CDR3 covers 14 residues. The V end was cut by 3 bases, the J end by 5 bases, with 10 bases between. Looked up from germline, CDR1 is MRHNA and CDR2 is SNTAGT. CDR3 DNA sequence: TGTGCCAGCAGTGAGGAAGAGACGACCGGGGAGCTGTTTTTT. Protein: CASSEEETTGELFF.

As for this clone: The same CDR3 also results from other DNA sequences found in this sample. The chain employs TRBV5-4 and TRBJ2-7, with D possibly being TRBD1 (5 bases). The CDR3 runs to 12 residues. The V end lost 4 bases, the J end lost 3 bases, and 8 bases lay between the germline ends. Germline values: CDR1 SGHNT, CDR2 YYREEE (reference sequence). As DNA, the CDR3 is TGTGCCAGCAGCCAAGACAGCTACGAGCAGTACTTC. Protein product: CASSQDSYEQYF. The variable domain in full, with the rest retrieved from reference TRBV5-4 and TRBJ2-7, is ETGVTQSPTHLIKTRGQQVTLRCSSQSGHNTVSWYQQALGQGPQFIFQYYREEENGRGNFPPRFSGLQFPNYSSELNVNALELDDSALYLCASSQDSYEQYFGPGTRLTVT.

This chain links TRBV28 with TRBJ1-1; 8 positions match TRBD1. Germline V CDR1 and CDR2: MDHEN, SYDVKM. The length of the CDR3 is 14 residues. J was trimmed by 4 bases and V by 7 bases; bases with no gene match: 8. CDR3: CASILRTGSTEAFF. The CDR3 DNA sequence: TGTGCCAGCATTCTCCGGACAGGGAGCACTGAAGCTTTCTTT.

J is TRBJ1-5 and V is TRBV7-2; weak D call: TRBD1 (6 bases). CDR1 and CDR2 (germline): SGHTA, FQGNSA. V lost 5 bases and J 7 bases, leaving 15 bases between the germline ends. The CDR3 covers 14 residues. CDR3 sequence reads: CASSASGGRQPQHF. Here the CDR3 DNA reads TGTGCCAGCAGCGCGTCGGGGGGGCGCCAGCCCCAGCATTTT. Full variable domain (remainder filled in from reference TRBV7-2 and TRBJ1-5): GAGVSQSPSNKVTEKGKDVELRCDPISGHTALYWYRQSLGQGLEFLIYFQGNSAPDKSGLPSDRFSAERTGGSVSTLTIQRTQQEDSAVYLCASSASGGRQPQHFGDGTRLSIL.

The chain joins TRBV2 to TRBJ1-3; D is undetermined. CDR1 is SNHLY, CDR2 FYNNEI, per germline. CDR3 size: 15 residues. Trimming removed 10 bases at V and 0 bases at J, with 16 bases between. The CDR3 nucleotides are TGTGCCACCATACTCGGACTGCCCTCTGGAAACACCATATATTTT. As protein: CATILGLPSGNTIYF.

This clone has only one observation. The chain carries TRBV7-2 and TRBJ1-2; 8 bases are shared with TRBD1. CDR1 and CDR2 (germline): SGHTA, FQGNSA. The CDR3 runs 17 residues. J gave up 6 bases and V 4 bases, and 16 bases lay outside the gene matches. This CDR3 is CASSSAGQGSFLDGYTF. CDR3 coding DNA: TGTGCCAGCAGCTCCGCCGGACAGGGATCTTTTCTTGATGGCTACACCTTC.

The chain has TRBV6-1 and TRBJ2-7, with 10 bases lining up with TRBD1. The CDR3 length is 16 residues. CDR1 is MNHNS and CDR2 is SASEGT in the germline V gene. V dropped 2 bases and J dropped 0; count of bases not matched to a gene: 4. The CDR3 DNA follows: TGTGCCAGCAGTGAACAAGGACAGGGGGGCTCCTACGAGCAGTACTTC. This encodes CASSEQGQGGSYEQYF.

The rearrangement uses TRBV10-3 and TRBJ2-3, with D perhaps matching TRBD2 (5 bases). This CDR3 region has 16 residues. Germline CDR1 and CDR2: ENHRY and SYGVKD. The V end was cut by 4 bases, the J end by 3 bases, with 17 bases between. The CDR3 loop reads CAISGLGGLSTDTQYF. The DNA for the CDR3 is TGTGCCATCAGTGGATTAGGCGGGCTGAGTACAGATACGCAGTATTTT.

This sequence joins TRBV18 and TRBJ1-5; D remains ambiguous. CDR1 is KGHSH, CDR2 LQKENI, per germline. The ends were cut back, 4 bases at V and 6 bases at J, with 16 bases in the middle. The CDR3 runs to 15 residues. CDR3 protein: CASSQMAIGIQPQHF. The CDR3 nucleotides are TGTGCCAGCTCACAAATGGCCATCGGAATTCAGCCCCAGCATTTT.

V and J are TRBV5-1 and TRBJ1-6; 8 bases align to TRBD1. This CDR3 spans 17 amino acids. Trimming cost V 4 bases and J 6 bases; bases outside gene matches: 12. Germline CDR1 SGHRS, CDR2 YFSETQ. DNA of the CDR3: TGCGCCAGCAGCCGGGACCCCGGACAGGGTATTAATTCACCCCTCCACTTT. Protein: CASSRDPGQGINSPLHF.

This chain connects TRBV5-4 to TRBJ2-5; D remains unclear. The V gene lost 2 bases and the J gene lost 4 bases, with 12 bases spanning the gap. CDR1 is SGHNT, CDR2 YYREEE, per germline (reference sequence). The CDR3 is made up of 14 amino acids. The CDR3 nucleotides are TGTGCCAGCAGCTTTCCTACAGCTGCAGAGACCCAGTACTTC. It encodes CASSFPTAAETQYF. Variable domain in full (rest from reference TRBV5-4 and TRBJ2-5): ETGVTQSPTHLIKTRGQQVTLRCSSQSGHNTVSWYQQALGQGPQFIFQYYREEENGRGNFPPRFSGLQFPNYSSELNVNALELDDSALYLCASSFPTAAETQYFGPGTRLLVL.

This chain links TRBV11-2 with TRBJ2-5, with TRBD1 matching 10 bases. The CDR3 runs 15 residues. The junction had 8 bases not matched to a gene; V was cut back by 5 bases and J by 5 bases. Per germline, CDR1 SGHAT and CDR2 FQNNGV. The CDR3 bases are TGTGCCAGCAGCCCTGGGACAGGGGCGTTCGAGACCCAGTACTTC. Translation gives CASSPGTGAFETQYF.

A note on this clone: At the DNA level, this CDR3 is encoded by other sequences in the same sample as well. The V gene is TRBV5-1, the J gene TRBJ1-3, with D maybe TRBD1 (5 bases). Deletions cut 0 bases from V and 2 bases from J, with 9 bases between. Germline lookup yields CDR1 SGHRS and CDR2 YFSETQ. The CDR3 contains 15 residues. The CDR3 bases are TGCGCCAGCAGCTTGGCACCGGGGGCTGGAAACACCATATATTTT. As protein: CASSLAPGAGNTIYF. The full variable domain, completed using reference TRBV5-1 and TRBJ1-3, is KAGVTQTPRYLIKTRGQQVTLSCSPISGHRSVSWYQQTPGQGLQFLFEYFSETQRNKGNFPGRFSGRQFSNSRSEMNVSTLELGDSALYLCASSLAPGAGNTIYFGEGSWLTVV.

The table lists this clone with a few counts. The rearrangement links TRBV4-3 to TRBJ2-2, with D possibly being TRBD1 (5 bases). Germline loops: CDR1 LGHNA, CDR2 YSLEER. V gave up 5 bases and J gave up 1 base, with 11 bases separating them. The CDR3 is made up of 15 amino acids. As DNA, the CDR3 is TGCGCCAGCAGCTGGCAACAGGTGAACACCGGGGAGCTGTTTTTT. It yields the protein CASSWQQVNTGELFF.

In this sample, this clone turned up a few times. This chain connects TRBV5-8 to TRBJ1-4, with a weak D call TRBD1 (6 bases). CDR1 is SGHTS and CDR2 is YDEGEE in the germline V gene. The germline V and J ends were trimmed by 3 bases and 4 bases, with 22 bases remaining between them. There are 18 residues in the CDR3. The CDR3 loop reads CASSYNQGSPGYNEKLFF. The CDR3, as DNA: TGTGCCAGCAGCTACAACCAGGGGTCCCCTGGCTATAATGAAAAACTGTTTTTT.

The J gene is TRBJ2-2, the V gene TRBV18; D might be TRBD1 (5 bases). The CDR3 length is 13 residues. Per the germline V gene, CDR1 is KGHSH and CDR2 is LQKENI. The V end was cut by 6 bases, the J end by 4 bases, with 9 bases between. The CDR3 DNA reads as TGTGCCAGCTCGCCAGGGTTCACCGGGGAGCTGTTTTTT. Protein product: CASSPGFTGELFF.

The genes are TRBV5-1 and TRBJ1-1; D not certain. The CDR3 sequence is 14 residues long. V was trimmed by 1 base and J by 0 bases, leaving 7 bases between them. The germline V gene has CDR1 SGHRS and CDR2 YFSETQ. The chain's CDR3 is CASSLSRVNTEAFF. The DNA for the CDR3 is TGCGCCAGCAGCTTGTCTAGGGTGAACACTGAAGCTTTCTTT. The variable domain in full, completed from reference TRBV5-1 and TRBJ1-1, reads KAGVTQTPRYLIKTRGQQVTLSCSPISGHRSVSWYQQTPGQGLQFLFEYFSETQRNKGNFPGRFSGRQFSNSRSEMNVSTLELGDSALYLCASSLSRVNTEAFFGQGTRLTVV.

This sequence joins TRBV5-6 and TRBJ1-1; D might be TRBD1 (6 bases). CDR3 length: 16 amino acids. Germline V gene data show CDR1 as SGHDT and CDR2 as YYEEEE. Trimming removed 0 bases at V and 3 bases at J, with 15 bases between. CDR3: CASSLVPLGGDTEAFF. CDR3 bases: TGTGCCAGCAGCTTGGTCCCTCTTGGGGGCGACACTGAAGCTTTCTTT.